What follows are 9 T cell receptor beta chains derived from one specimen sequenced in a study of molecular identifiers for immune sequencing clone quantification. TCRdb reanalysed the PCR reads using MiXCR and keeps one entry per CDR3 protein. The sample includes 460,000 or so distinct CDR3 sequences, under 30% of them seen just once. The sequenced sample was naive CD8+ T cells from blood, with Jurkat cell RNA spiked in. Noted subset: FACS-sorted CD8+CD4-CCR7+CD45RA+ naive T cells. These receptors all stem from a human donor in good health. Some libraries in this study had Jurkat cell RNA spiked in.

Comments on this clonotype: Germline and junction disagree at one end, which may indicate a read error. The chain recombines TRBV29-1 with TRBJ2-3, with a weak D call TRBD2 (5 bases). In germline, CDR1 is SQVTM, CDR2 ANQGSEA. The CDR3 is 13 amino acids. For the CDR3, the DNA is TGCAACGTTAATTTTGAGGGCCTAGATACGCAGTATTTT. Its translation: CNVNFEGLDTQYF.

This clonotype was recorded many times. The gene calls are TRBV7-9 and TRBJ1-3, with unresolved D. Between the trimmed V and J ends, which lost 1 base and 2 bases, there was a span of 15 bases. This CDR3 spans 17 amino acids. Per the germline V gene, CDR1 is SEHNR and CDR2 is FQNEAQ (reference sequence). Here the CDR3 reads CASSLGVSGPPGNTIYF. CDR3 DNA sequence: TGTGCCAGCAGCTTAGGAGTCTCAGGCCCTCCTGGAAACACCATATATTTT.

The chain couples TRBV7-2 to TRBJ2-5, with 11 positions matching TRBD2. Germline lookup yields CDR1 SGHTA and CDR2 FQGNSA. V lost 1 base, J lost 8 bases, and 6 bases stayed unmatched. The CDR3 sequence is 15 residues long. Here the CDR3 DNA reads TGTGCCAGCAGCTTAGAGCAAACTAGCGGGAGTACCCAGTACTTC. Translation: CASSLEQTSGSTQYF.

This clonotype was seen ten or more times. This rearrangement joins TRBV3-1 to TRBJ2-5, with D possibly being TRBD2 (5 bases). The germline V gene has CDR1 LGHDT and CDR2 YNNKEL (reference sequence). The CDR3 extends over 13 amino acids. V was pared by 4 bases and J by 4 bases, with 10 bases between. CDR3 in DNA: TGTGCCAGCAGCCCCCCCAGCGGAGAGACCCAGTACTTC. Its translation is CASSPPSGETQYF.

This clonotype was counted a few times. The DNA of the CDR3 is TGTGCCAGCAGTTTAGGGACAGGGGGGTCCTACGAGCAGTACTTC. Protein product: CASSLGTGGSYEQYF. The chain is built from TRBV12-3 or TRBV12-4 and TRBJ2-7; 10 bases fit TRBD1. The J segment lost 1 base and the V segment lost 1 base, leaving 1 base of the junction unmatched. The CDR3 loop spans 15 amino acids.

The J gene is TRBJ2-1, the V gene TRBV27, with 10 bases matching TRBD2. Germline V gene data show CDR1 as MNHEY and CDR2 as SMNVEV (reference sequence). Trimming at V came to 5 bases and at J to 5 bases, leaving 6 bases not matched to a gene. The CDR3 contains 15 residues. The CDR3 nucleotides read TGTGCCAGCAGTCCCAGCGGGAGGGTTAACAATGAGCAGTTCTTC. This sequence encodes CASSPSGRVNNEQFF.

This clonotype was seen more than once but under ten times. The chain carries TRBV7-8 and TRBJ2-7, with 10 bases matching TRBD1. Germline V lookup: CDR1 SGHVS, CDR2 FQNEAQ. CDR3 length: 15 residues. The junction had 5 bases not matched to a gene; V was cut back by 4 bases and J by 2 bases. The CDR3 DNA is TGTGCCAGCAGCTCCCCCGGGACAGGGGCCTACGAGCAGTACTTC. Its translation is CASSSPGTGAYEQYF. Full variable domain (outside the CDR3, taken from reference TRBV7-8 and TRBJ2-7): GAGVSQSPRYKVAKRGQDVALRCDPISGHVSLFWYQQALGQGPEFLTYFQNEAQLDKSGLPSDRFFAERPEGSVSTLKIQRTQQEDSAVYLCASSSPGTGAYEQYFGPGTRLTVT.

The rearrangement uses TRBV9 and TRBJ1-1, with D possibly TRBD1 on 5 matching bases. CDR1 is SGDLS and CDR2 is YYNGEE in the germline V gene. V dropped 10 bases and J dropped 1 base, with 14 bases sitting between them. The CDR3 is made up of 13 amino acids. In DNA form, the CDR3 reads TGTGCCTCCGGAAGGGGTCCGAACACTGAAGCTTTCTTT. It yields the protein CASGRGPNTEAFF.

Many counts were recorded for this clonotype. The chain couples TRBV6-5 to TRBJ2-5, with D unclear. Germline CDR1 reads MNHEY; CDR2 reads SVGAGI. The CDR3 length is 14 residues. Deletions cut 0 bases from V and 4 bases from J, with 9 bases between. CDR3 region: CASSYSPGAETQYF. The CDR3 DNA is TGTGCCAGCAGTTACTCGCCAGGAGCAGAGACCCAGTACTTC.